Shown below are 17 T cell receptor beta chains from a single sample sequenced in a study of PD-1 blockade in classical Hodgkin lymphoma. Data came from immunoSEQ multiplex PCR; TCRdb stores just in-frame clones and leaves some out. Of over 85,000 clones listed, 93% were seen once; the top ten hold roughly 2%. Time point given: cycle 4 day 1 (C4D1), after 5 to 7 weeks of nivolumab. Every one of the patients relapsed after autologous stem cell transplantation (brentuximab vedotin exposure was variable). The source was peripheral blood mononuclear cells (PBMCs), collected before the fourth cycle of nivolumab. All receptors come from a human donor with classical Hodgkin lymphoma.

This chain joins TRBV28 and TRBJ1-2; TRBD1 agrees at 8 bases. Trimming at V came to 1 base and at J to 5 bases, leaving 12 bases not matched to a gene. Germline V lookup: CDR1 MDHEN, CDR2 SYDVKM. There are 17 residues in the CDR3. In DNA form, the CDR3 reads TGTGCCAGCAGTTTATTGGCAGGGGGCCAGAGGGGGTATGGCTACACCTTC. Translated, it gives CASSLLAGGQRGYGYTF.

The J gene is TRBJ2-1, the V gene TRBV9, with D perhaps matching TRBD2 (6 bases). Looked up from germline, CDR1 is SGDLS and CDR2 is YYNGEE. Trimming pared 4 bases from V and 2 bases from J, leaving 16 bases between. The CDR3 covers 16 residues. This chain's CDR3 is CASSSVHGGPYNEQFF. DNA for the CDR3: TGTGCCAGCAGCTCCGTGCACGGGGGTCCCTACAATGAGCAGTTCTTC.

This chain joins TRBV30 and TRBJ2-5; D gene uncertain. This CDR3 comprises 10 residues. Germline lookup yields CDR1 GTSNPN and CDR2 SVGIG (reference sequence). Trimming removed 5 bases from V and 5 bases from J, with 6 bases in between. The CDR3 sequence is CAWGSETQYF. The CDR3 region has the DNA TGTGCCTGGGGATCGGAGACCCAGTACTTC.

The J gene is TRBJ2-1, the V gene TRBV14, with 8 bases identical to TRBD2. Germline V gene data show CDR1 as SGHDN and CDR2 as FVKESK. The junction had 11 bases not matched to a gene; V was cut back by 1 base and J by 3 bases. The CDR3 is 18 amino acids. This CDR3 is CASSQVIGAGGRYNEQFF. Written as DNA, the CDR3 is TGTGCCAGCAGCCAAGTAATTGGGGCGGGAGGACGCTACAATGAGCAGTTCTTC.

This chain uses TRBV10-2 with TRBJ2-7; 13 bases are shared with TRBD2. The J segment lost 4 bases and the V segment lost 7 bases, leaving 16 bases of the junction unmatched. This CDR3 is built from 18 residues. From germline, CDR1 is WSHSY and CDR2 SAAADI. This chain's CDR3 is CASTDMGLAGLNEYEQYF. Here the CDR3 DNA reads TGCGCCAGCACCGATATGGGACTAGCGGGACTTAATGAGTACGAGCAGTACTTC.

The J gene is TRBJ1-6, the V gene TRBV27; D is unresolved. Germline CDR1 MNHEY, CDR2 SMNVEV (reference sequence). The CDR3 loop spans 14 amino acids. V was shortened by 7 bases and J by 0 bases, with 7 bases between the two germline ends. In DNA, the CDR3 is TGTGCCAGCAAGCAGAGCTCCTATAATTCACCCCTCCACTTT. Its protein is CASKQSSYNSPLHF.

This chain joins TRBV5-1 and TRBJ2-6; the D is unclear. Germline CDR1 and CDR2: SGHRS and YFSETQ. V lost 4 bases and J 1 base, leaving 6 bases between the germline ends. The CDR3 is 14 residues long. The CDR3 sequence: CASSQSSGANVLTF. Written as DNA, the CDR3 is TGCGCCAGCAGCCAGAGTTCTGGGGCCAACGTCCTGACTTTC.

The chain recombines TRBV5-6 with TRBJ2-5; D is undetermined. The V end was cut by 3 bases, the J end by 1 base, with 4 bases between. CDR1 is SGHDT and CDR2 is YYEEEE in the germline V gene. The CDR3 loop spans 12 amino acids. In nucleotides, the CDR3 is TGTGCCAGCAGCTACATCCAAGAGACCCAGTACTTC. Its protein is CASSYIQETQYF.

The chain links TRBV5-1 to TRBJ2-7; 9 nucleotides agree with TRBD2. CDR1 and CDR2 (germline): SGHRS, YFSETQ. Trimming cost V 0 bases and J 3 bases; bases outside gene matches: 7. The CDR3 is 16 amino acids. This CDR3 is CASSLVSSGTYYEQYF. DNA of the CDR3: TGCGCCAGCAGCTTGGTATCTAGCGGGACCTACTACGAGCAGTACTTC.

This clone was observed once. The rearrangement uses TRBV7-3 and TRBJ2-3, with 9 bases that match TRBD1. This CDR3 spans 17 amino acids. The germline V gene encodes CDR1 SGHTA and CDR2 FQGTGA. J gave up 2 bases and V 5 bases, and 11 bases lay outside the gene matches. In DNA form, the CDR3 reads TGTGCCAGCAGCATCCGAACCGGGACAGGGAACACAGATACGCAGTATTTT. This encodes CASSIRTGTGNTDTQYF.

The V call is TRBV13, the J call TRBJ1-5; D not resolved. Germline V gene lookup returns CDR1 PRHDT and CDR2 FYEKMQ (reference sequence). This CDR3 has 14 amino acids. Trimming shortened V by 4 bases and J by 2 bases, and 9 bases separated the two germline ends. Here the CDR3 DNA reads TGTGCCAGCAGCTCAGGACGGGGCAATCAGCCCCAGCATTTT. It yields the protein CASSSGRGNQPQHF.

This clone is a singleton in its sample. The chain joins TRBV5-6 to TRBJ1-5, with no clear D. This CDR3 has 14 amino acids. Trimming stripped 0 bases from V and 1 base from J, with 5 bases between. CDR1 is SGHDT, CDR2 YYEEEE, per germline. In DNA, the CDR3 is TGTGCCAGCAGCTTGGACTCCAGCAATCAGCCCCAGCATTTT. Residues: CASSLDSSNQPQHF.

The chain carries TRBV5-1 and TRBJ2-3; 10 bases map to TRBD2. This CDR3 contains 17 residues. The V and J ends lost 2 bases and 2 bases, in that order; junction bases with no gene match: 8. Germline V gene data show CDR1 as SGHRS and CDR2 as YFSETQ. The CDR3: CASSLRASGGNTDTQYF. Written as DNA, the CDR3 is TGCGCCAGCAGCTTAAGGGCTAGCGGGGGTAACACAGATACGCAGTATTTT. Based on the CDR3 plus reference TRBV5-1 and TRBJ2-3, the full variable domain is KAGVTQTPRYLIKTRGQQVTLSCSPISGHRSVSWYQQTPGQGLQFLFEYFSETQRNKGNFPGRFSGRQFSNSRSEMNVSTLELGDSALYLCASSLRASGGNTDTQYFGPGTRLTVL.

The V gene is TRBV7-2, the J gene TRBJ2-1; 8 bases line up with TRBD2. The CDR3 has 12 residues. CDR1 is SGHTA and CDR2 is FQGNSA in the germline V gene. With 5 bases clipped from V and 14 bases from J, the junction kept 8 bases outside the gene matches. Here the CDR3 reads CASSPAGTSEFF. CDR3 nucleotides: TGTGCCAGCAGCCCAGCCGGGACTAGTGAGTTCTTC.

The chain is built from TRBV5-4 and TRBJ2-5; TRBD2 agrees at 13 bases. V lost 0 bases, J lost 0 bases, and 5 bases stayed unmatched. The germline V gene encodes CDR1 SGHNT and CDR2 YYREEE (reference sequence). This CDR3 spans 18 amino acids. CDR3 in amino acids: CASSLEWGLAGNQETQYF. CDR3 DNA sequence: TGTGCCAGCAGCTTGGAGTGGGGACTAGCGGGGAACCAAGAGACCCAGTACTTC. Variable domain in full (rest from reference TRBV5-4 and TRBJ2-5): ETGVTQSPTHLIKTRGQQVTLRCSSQSGHNTVSWYQQALGQGPQFIFQYYREEENGRGNFPPRFSGLQFPNYSSELNVNALELDDSALYLCASSLEWGLAGNQETQYFGPGTRLLVL.

The chain joins TRBV6-1 to TRBJ1-5; possible D gene TRBD1, 6 bases. Germline loops: CDR1 MNHNS, CDR2 SASEGT. The CDR3 contains 13 residues. The V end was cut by 6 bases, the J end by 3 bases, with 9 bases between. Here the CDR3 reads CASRDRHNQPQHF. The DNA for the CDR3 is TGTGCCAGCAGGGACAGACACAATCAGCCCCAGCATTTT.

The chain carries TRBV28 and TRBJ2-2; TRBD1 agrees at 8 bases. There are 18 residues in the CDR3. V dropped 6 bases and J dropped 1; count of bases not matched to a gene: 13. CDR1 is MDHEN, CDR2 SYDVKM, per germline. The CDR3 DNA reads TGTGCCAGCAGCCAGGCCGGGACAGGACTTTTGAACACCGGGGAGCTGTTTTTT. Its translation: CASSQAGTGLLNTGELFF. The full variable domain, in which reference TRBV28 and TRBJ2-2 provide the parts outside the CDR3, is DVKVTQSSRYLVKRTGEKVFLECVQDMDHENMFWYRQDPGLGLRLIYFSYDVKMKEKGDIPEGYSVSREKKERFSLILESASTNQTSMYLCASSQAGTGLLNTGELFFGEGSRLTVL.